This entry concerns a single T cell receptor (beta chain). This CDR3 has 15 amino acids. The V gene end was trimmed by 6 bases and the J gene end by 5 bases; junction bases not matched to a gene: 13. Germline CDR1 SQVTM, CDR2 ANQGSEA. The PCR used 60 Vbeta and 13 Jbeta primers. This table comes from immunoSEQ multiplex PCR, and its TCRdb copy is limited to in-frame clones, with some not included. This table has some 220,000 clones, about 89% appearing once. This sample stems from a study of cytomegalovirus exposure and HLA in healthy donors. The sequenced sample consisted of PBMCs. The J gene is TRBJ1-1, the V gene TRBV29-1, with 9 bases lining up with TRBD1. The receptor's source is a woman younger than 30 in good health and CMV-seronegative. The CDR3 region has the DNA TGCAGCGTAGAGACAGGGGGGAGGGTTTTAACTGAAGCTTTCTTT. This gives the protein CSVETGGRVLTEAFF.